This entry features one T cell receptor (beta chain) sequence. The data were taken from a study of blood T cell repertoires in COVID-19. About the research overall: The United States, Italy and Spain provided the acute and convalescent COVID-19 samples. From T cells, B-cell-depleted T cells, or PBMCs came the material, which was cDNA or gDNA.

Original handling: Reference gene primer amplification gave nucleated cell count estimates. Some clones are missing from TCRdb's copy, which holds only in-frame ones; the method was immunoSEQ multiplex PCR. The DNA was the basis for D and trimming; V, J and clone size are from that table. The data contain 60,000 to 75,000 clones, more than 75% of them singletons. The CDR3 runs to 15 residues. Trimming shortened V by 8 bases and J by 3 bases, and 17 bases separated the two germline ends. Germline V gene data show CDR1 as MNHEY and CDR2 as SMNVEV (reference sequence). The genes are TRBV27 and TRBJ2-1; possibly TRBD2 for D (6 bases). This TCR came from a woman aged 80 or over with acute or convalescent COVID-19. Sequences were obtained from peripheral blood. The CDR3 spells CASGRGLANYNEQFF. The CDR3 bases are TGTGCCAGCGGCCGTGGTCTAGCGAACTACAATGAGCAGTTCTTC.